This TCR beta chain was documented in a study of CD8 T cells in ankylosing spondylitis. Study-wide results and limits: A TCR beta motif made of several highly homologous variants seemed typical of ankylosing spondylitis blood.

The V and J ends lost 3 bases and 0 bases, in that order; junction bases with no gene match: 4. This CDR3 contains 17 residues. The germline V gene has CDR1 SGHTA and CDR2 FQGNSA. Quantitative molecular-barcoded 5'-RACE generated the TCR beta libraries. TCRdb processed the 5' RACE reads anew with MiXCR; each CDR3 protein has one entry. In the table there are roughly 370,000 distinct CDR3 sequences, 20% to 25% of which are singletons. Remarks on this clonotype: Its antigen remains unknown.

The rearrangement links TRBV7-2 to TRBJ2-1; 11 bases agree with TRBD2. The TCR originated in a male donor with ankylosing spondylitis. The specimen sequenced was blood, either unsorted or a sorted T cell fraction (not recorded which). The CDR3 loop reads CASSFTSGGSSYNEQFF. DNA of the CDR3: TGTGCCAGCAGCTTCACTAGCGGGGGCAGCTCCTACAATGAGCAGTTCTTC.